Listed below are T cell receptor beta chains from one sample, sequenced in a study of cytomegalovirus exposure and HLA in healthy donors. TCRdb's copy holds only in-frame clones and misses some; the assay was immunoSEQ multiplex PCR. The sample includes some 150,000 clones, more than 75% of them seen just once. The sequencing sample was made of PBMCs. These receptors originate from a woman under 30 in good health and CMV-seronegative. CDR3s leave out the opening cysteine and the closing phenylalanine or tryptophan. Each record gives: J gene, V gene, CDR3 protein.

TRBJ2-3 | TRBV9 | ASSPQRFGGWTQY
TRBJ1-1 | TRBV4-3 | ASSPPRGATEAF
TRBJ2-3 | TRBV5-6 | ASSRRDRVRTDTQY
TRBJ2-7 | TRBV11-2 | ASSGGGRLYEQY
TRBJ1-4 | TRBV2 | ASRGQINEKLF
TRBJ2-5 | TRBV7-8 | ASSQSTGFPGGYQTQY
TRBJ2-7 | TRBV5-4 | ASSLIAGRGEQY
TRBJ2-7 | TRBV28 | ASSSRLGRGGTSYEQY
TRBJ2-2 | TRBV4-1 | ASSRNTGGTANTGELF
TRBJ2-1 | TRBV5-1 | ASSDRAGMDEQF
TRBJ1-1 | TRBV4-1 | ASSQGAGTRGRGTEAF
TRBJ2-7 | TRBV7-2 | ASSLAGQYEQY
TRBJ1-6 | TRBV28 | ASSLGGGQGNSPLH
TRBJ2-3 | TRBV2 | ASSELLAVLADTQY
TRBJ1-4 | TRBV21-1 | ASSSSTGTNEKLF
TRBJ2-1 | TRBV5-3 | ARSPVDRGYSYNEQF
TRBJ1-2 | TRBV5-6 | ASTLRGRGYGYT
TRBJ1-6 | TRBV10-3 | AISESGQGVSPLH
TRBJ2-7 | TRBV7-2 | ASSFGRISSYEQY
TRBJ1-4 | TRBV9 | ASSPRGGAREKLF
TRBJ2-7 | TRBV7-2 | ASSFYGTGSYEQY
TRBJ2-1 | TRBV10-1 | ASSFAGGEQF
TRBJ2-1 | TRBV19 | ASIKNSLLGNEQF
TRBJ2-3 | TRBV5-1 | ASSPGGDRTDTQY
TRBJ2-3 | TRBV6-5 | ASSWEGGFTDTQY
TRBJ2-2 | TRBV7-3 | ASREGLNTGELF